A single sample gave rise to the 22 T cell receptor beta chains below, sequenced in a study of blood T cell repertoires in COVID-19. The assay was immunoSEQ multiplex PCR, and TCRdb's table has in-frame clones only and misses some. This sample has roughly 130,000 clones, with just under 85% found just once. Sequenced input: peripheral blood. The receptors were gathered from a woman older than 75 with acute or convalescent COVID-19.

This clone was observed a handful of times. V and J are TRBV2 and TRBJ1-6; D is undetermined. From germline, CDR1 is SNHLY and CDR2 FYNNEI. CDR3 length: 13 amino acids. Trimming took 7 bases from V and 5 from J, leaving 9 bases between them. The CDR3: CASTRDNNSPLHF. The CDR3 nucleotides read TGTGCCAGCACCCGGGATAATAATTCACCCCTCCACTTT.

In nucleotides, the CDR3 is TGCAGTGCTAGTCCGGGTAGCACAGATACGCAGTATTTT. Its protein is CSASPGSTDTQYF. The chain carries TRBV20-1 and TRBJ2-3; no reliable D call. The V end was cut by 3 bases, the J end by 0 bases, with 7 bases between. Germline V gene lookup returns CDR1 DFQATT and CDR2 SNEGSKA (reference sequence). CDR3 length equals 13 residues.

This clone was observed a few times. The rearrangement uses TRBV7-3 and TRBJ2-1; D gene uncertain. The germline gives CDR1 SGHTA, CDR2 FQGTGA. The CDR3 runs to 12 residues. Between the trimmed V and J ends, which lost 6 bases and 6 bases, there was a span of 9 bases. The chain's CDR3 is CASRGRSNEQFF. CDR3 bases: TGTGCCAGCAGGGGCAGAAGCAATGAGCAGTTCTTC.

The rearrangement uses TRBV27 and TRBJ1-2; tentatively, D is TRBD1 (6 bases). The CDR3 sequence is 16 residues long. The ends were cut back, 5 bases at V and 7 bases at J, with 23 bases in the middle. Germline V gene data show CDR1 as MNHEY and CDR2 as SMNVEV (reference sequence). DNA of the CDR3: TGTGCCAGCAGTCCCGTTGGTGGGGGGCGCGGGAGTGGCTACACCTTC. Translated, it gives CASSPVGGGRGSGYTF.

This chain uses TRBV19 with TRBJ1-2, with D possibly TRBD1 on 6 matching bases. The CDR3 sequence is 14 residues long. CDR1 LNHDA and CDR2 SQIVND come from the germline V gene (reference sequence). Trimming took 7 bases from V and 4 from J, leaving 16 bases between them. The CDR3: CASNPSGQPYGYTF. The CDR3 DNA is TGTGCCAGTAACCCGTCTGGACAGCCCTATGGCTACACCTTC.

This clone showed up just a few times. This chain uses TRBV19 with TRBJ1-4; D is uncertain. From germline, CDR1 is LNHDA and CDR2 SQIVND (reference sequence). The V gene lost 3 bases and the J gene lost 7 bases, with 6 bases spanning the gap. The CDR3 spans 12 residues. The CDR3 region is CASSITSEKLFF. The CDR3 DNA reads TGTGCCAGTAGTATCACTTCTGAAAAACTGTTTTTT.

The chain combines TRBV5-4 with TRBJ2-2, with 7 bases matching TRBD1. The V gene's germline CDR1 is SGHNT and CDR2 YYREEE (reference sequence). This CDR3 contains 15 residues. V dropped 4 bases and J dropped 2; count of bases not matched to a gene: 5. CDR3 DNA: TGTGCCAGCAGCCCCGGGACAGTCAACACCGGGGAGCTGTTTTTT. It codes for CASSPGTVNTGELFF.

The CDR3 is CASSQGHGVFGYTF. The CDR3 coding sequence is TGTGCCAGCAGCCAAGGACACGGGGTTTTTGGCTACACCTTC. V gene TRBV4-2 combines with J gene TRBJ1-2; D unclear. The CDR3 spans 14 residues. In germline, CDR1 is LGHNA, CDR2 YNFKEQ. V lost 1 base to trimming and J lost 7 bases, with 13 bases between them.

This chain uses TRBV19 with TRBJ2-1; 9 bases are shared with TRBD1. Germline V gene data show CDR1 as LNHDA and CDR2 as SQIVND (reference sequence). The V and J ends lost 7 bases and 2 bases, in that order; junction bases with no gene match: 6. The CDR3 loop spans 15 amino acids. CDR3: CASTSGQGTYNEQFF. Written as DNA, the CDR3 is TGTGCCAGTACATCCGGACAGGGGACCTACAATGAGCAGTTCTTC.

The rearrangement joins TRBV18 to TRBJ1-2; D remains ambiguous. CDR1 is KGHSH and CDR2 is LQKENI in the germline V gene. V lost 2 bases and J 0 bases, leaving 10 bases between the germline ends. The CDR3 loop spans 15 amino acids. The CDR3: CASSPEATSNYGYTF. Here the CDR3 DNA reads TGTGCCAGCTCACCAGAGGCTACCTCTAACTATGGCTACACCTTC. Looking up the rest from reference TRBV18 and TRBJ1-2 gives the full variable domain: NAGVMQNPRHLVRRRGQEARLRCSPMKGHSHVYWYRQLPEEGLKFMVYLQKENIIDESGMPKERFSAEFPKEGPSILRIQQVVRGDSAAYFCASSPEATSNYGYTFGSGTRLTVV.

The genes are TRBV19 and TRBJ2-7; the match to TRBD1 covers 8 bases. The length of the CDR3 is 16 residues. Losses at the gene ends were 1 base for V and 3 bases for J; bases not matched to a gene: 8. Germline V lookup: CDR1 LNHDA, CDR2 SQIVND (reference sequence). CDR3 sequence: CASSIARGTGFYEQYF. The CDR3 DNA reads TGTGCCAGTAGTATAGCAAGGGGGACAGGATTCTACGAGCAGTACTTC.

This clone was seen a single time. The V gene is TRBV9, the J gene TRBJ1-2; D possibly corresponds to TRBD1 (5 bases). Germline lookup yields CDR1 SGDLS and CDR2 YYNGEE. The CDR3 length is 14 residues. The V and J ends lost 0 bases and 8 bases respectively, with 14 bases between them. The CDR3 here is CASSVDVRGYGYTF. CDR3 nucleotide sequence: TGTGCCAGCAGCGTAGACGTAAGGGGATACGGCTACACCTTC.

The chain combines TRBV7-2 with TRBJ2-2; 7 bases are shared with TRBD1. This CDR3 is 13 amino acids long. CDR1 and CDR2 (germline): SGHTA, FQGNSA. J was trimmed by 1 base and V by 11 bases; bases with no gene match: 4. CDR3 sequence: CAEDRLNTGELFF. DNA of the CDR3: TGTGCCGAGGACAGGCTGAACACCGGGGAGCTGTTTTTT.

This chain joins TRBV7-6 and TRBJ2-7; 7 bases are shared with TRBD1. J gave up 7 bases and V 5 bases, and 14 bases lay outside the gene matches. Germline CDR1 SGHVS, CDR2 FNYEAQ. This CDR3 spans 15 amino acids. Written as DNA, the CDR3 is TGTGCCAGCAGCCCAGGGGGACAGAAGACTGGGGAGCAGTACTTC. This codes for CASSPGGQKTGEQYF.

The rearrangement joins TRBV11-2 to TRBJ1-5; D unclear. The CDR3 is made up of 15 amino acids. With 3 bases removed from V and 1 base from J, the gap between germline ends came to 10 bases. Looked up from germline, CDR1 is SGHAT and CDR2 is FQNNGV. In DNA, the CDR3 is TGTGCCAGCAGCTTGAGAGGGTTAAGCAATCAGCCCCAGCATTTT. It is translated as CASSLRGLSNQPQHF.

The genes are TRBV6-5 and TRBJ2-7; unclear D gene. The germline gives CDR1 MNHEY, CDR2 SVGAGI. This CDR3 is 12 amino acids long. Trimming cost V 9 bases and J 3 bases, with 12 bases left between them. The DNA of the CDR3 is TGTGCCAGTTTAGACACGAGCTACGAGCAGTACTTC. Amino acids: CASLDTSYEQYF.

The chain employs TRBV5-4 and TRBJ1-4; weak D call: TRBD1 (5 bases). Germline CDR1 and CDR2: SGHNT and YYREEE (reference sequence). This CDR3 contains 11 residues. Trimming shortened V by 2 bases and J by 11 bases, and 7 bases separated the two germline ends. The CDR3 DNA sequence: TGTGCCAGCAGCTTTGCAGGGAAACTGTTTTTT. This encodes CASSFAGKLFF.

The chain couples TRBV4-1 to TRBJ2-1; a possible D gene is TRBD2 (5 bases). This CDR3 is 16 amino acids long. V was pared by 1 base and J by 1 base, with 11 bases between. Germline CDR1 reads MGHRA; CDR2 reads YSYEKL. The CDR3 region has the DNA TGCGCCAGCAGCCAAGTGGCGGGCTTATCCTACAATGAGCAGTTCTTC. This codes for CASSQVAGLSYNEQFF.

The rearrangement joins TRBV27 to TRBJ1-2, with D perhaps TRBD1 (5 bases). Per germline, CDR1 MNHEY and CDR2 SMNVEV (reference sequence). V was pared by 2 bases and J by 4 bases, with 11 bases between. The CDR3 loop spans 14 amino acids. The CDR3: CASSLRGTSYGYTF. The CDR3 DNA reads as TGTGCCAGCAGTTTACGCGGGACTAGCTATGGCTACACCTTC.

CDR3 bases: TGTGCCAGTCATCCTGGGGGGGAGACATTTCAGCCCCAGCATTTT. Its translation is CASHPGGETFQPQHF. The chain uses TRBV6-5 and TRBJ1-5; possibly TRBD1 for D (5 bases). CDR1 and CDR2 from the germline V gene are MNHEY and SVGAGI. V lost 9 bases to trimming and J lost 6 bases, with 21 bases between them. CDR3 length: 15 residues.

This chain uses TRBV5-1 with TRBJ2-1; 9 nucleotides align to TRBD2. CDR3 length: 15 amino acids. Trimming at V came to 3 bases and at J to 6 bases, leaving 7 bases not matched to a gene. Germline-derived CDR1 and CDR2 are SGHRS and YFSETQ. CDR3 coding DNA: TGCGCCAGCAGCTCACGGCCTAGCGGGGTCAATGAGCAGTTCTTC. It translates to CASSSRPSGVNEQFF.

The gene calls are TRBV2 and TRBJ1-4; D not resolved. Between the trimmed V and J ends, which lost 9 bases and 8 bases, there was a span of 19 bases. Germline loops: CDR1 SNHLY, CDR2 FYNNEI. The CDR3 is made up of 14 amino acids. The CDR3 nucleotides are TGTGCCAGTCGCTCTGCGGCGAAGACCGAAAAACTGTTTTTT. It translates to CASRSAAKTEKLFF.